This TCR beta chain originates from a study of tumor and adjacent non-tumor tissue in lung cancer. General study points: TCR diversity was significantly greater in tumor than normal lung tissue.

As for this clonotype: Its antigen is unknown.

RNA was extracted from bulk tissue without any cell sorting. TCRbeta libraries were built with three rounds of nested PCR, modified from ARM-PCR. TCRdb re-analysed the multiplex PCR reads in MiXCR, keeping a single row per CDR3 protein. The profile shows 65,000 to 70,000 distinct CDR3 sequences, 50% to 60% of them singletons. With 4 bases removed from V and 2 bases from J, the gap between germline ends came to 14 bases. CDR1 and CDR2 from the germline V gene are DFQATT and SNEGSKA (reference sequence). This CDR3 is 14 amino acids long. The chain combines TRBV20-1 with TRBJ2-5; tentatively, D is TRBD2 (7 bases). The sample was lung tumor tissue. This clonotype was sampled from a man aged 45 to 65 with non-small cell lung cancer. The CDR3 here is CSATKGGLQETQYF. DNA for the CDR3: TGCAGTGCTACTAAGGGGGGACTACAAGAGACCCAGTACTTC.